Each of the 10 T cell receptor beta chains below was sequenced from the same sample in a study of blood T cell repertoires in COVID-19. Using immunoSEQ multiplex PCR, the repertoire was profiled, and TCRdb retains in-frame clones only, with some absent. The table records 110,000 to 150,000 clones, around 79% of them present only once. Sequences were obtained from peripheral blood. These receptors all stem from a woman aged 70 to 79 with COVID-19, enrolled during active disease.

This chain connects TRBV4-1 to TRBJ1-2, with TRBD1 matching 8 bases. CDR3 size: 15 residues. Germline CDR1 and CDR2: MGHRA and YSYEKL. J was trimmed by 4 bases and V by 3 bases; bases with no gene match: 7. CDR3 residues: CASSQETGEIYGYTF. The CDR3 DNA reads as TGCGCCAGCAGCCAGGAGACAGGGGAGATCTATGGCTACACCTTC.

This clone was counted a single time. CDR3 coding DNA: TGTGCCAGCTCACCACCCAACAGGGGACCCTACAATGAGCAGTTCTTC. Translated: CASSPPNRGPYNEQFF. The rearrangement joins TRBV18 to TRBJ2-1, with 7 nucleotides matching TRBD1. The CDR3 has 16 amino acids. V shed 0 bases and J 2 bases; nucleotides not matched to a gene: 4. Germline CDR1 KGHSH, CDR2 LQKENI. Full variable domain (remainder filled in from reference TRBV18 and TRBJ2-1): NAGVMQNPRHLVRRRGQEARLRCSPMKGHSHVYWYRQLPEEGLKFMVYLQKENIIDESGMPKERFSAEFPKEGPSILRIQQVVRGDSAAYFCASSPPNRGPYNEQFFGPGTRLTVL.

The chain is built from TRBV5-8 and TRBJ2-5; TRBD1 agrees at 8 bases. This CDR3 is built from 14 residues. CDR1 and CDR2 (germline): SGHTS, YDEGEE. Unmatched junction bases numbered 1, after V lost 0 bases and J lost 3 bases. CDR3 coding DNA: TGTGCCAGCAGCTTGGGGACAGGGAAAGAGACCCAGTACTTC. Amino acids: CASSLGTGKETQYF. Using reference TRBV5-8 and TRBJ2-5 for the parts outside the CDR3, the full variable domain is EAGVTQSPTHLIKTRGQQATLRCSPISGHTSVYWYQQALGLGLQFLLWYDEGEERNRGNFPPRFSGRQFPNYSSELNVNALELEDSALYLCASSLGTGKETQYFGPGTRLLVL.

CDR3 in amino acids: CASSLHGGGYTF. CDR3 in DNA: TGTGCCAGTAGCCTACATGGAGGAGGCTACACCTTC. The rearrangement joins TRBV19 to TRBJ1-2; D unresolved. Per germline, CDR1 LNHDA and CDR2 SQIVND (reference sequence). The CDR3 extends over 12 amino acids. The V and J ends lost 6 bases and 8 bases respectively, with 13 bases between them.

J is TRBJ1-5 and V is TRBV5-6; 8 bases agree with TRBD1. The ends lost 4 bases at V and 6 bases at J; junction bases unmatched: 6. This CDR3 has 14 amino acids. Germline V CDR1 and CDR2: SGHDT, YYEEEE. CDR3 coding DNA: TGTGCCAGCAGCCAGGGACAGGTCAGTCAGCCCCAGCATTTT. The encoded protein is CASSQGQVSQPQHF.

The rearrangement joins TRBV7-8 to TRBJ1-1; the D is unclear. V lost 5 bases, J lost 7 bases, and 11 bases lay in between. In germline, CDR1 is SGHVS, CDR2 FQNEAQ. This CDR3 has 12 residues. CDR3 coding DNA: TGTGCCAGCAGCAGCGGCCTGAATGAAGCTTTCTTT. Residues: CASSSGLNEAFF.

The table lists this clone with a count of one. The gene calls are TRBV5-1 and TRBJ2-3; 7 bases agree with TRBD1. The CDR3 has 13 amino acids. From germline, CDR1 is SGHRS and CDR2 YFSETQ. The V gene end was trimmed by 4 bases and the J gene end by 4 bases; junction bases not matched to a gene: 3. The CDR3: CASSIGQADTQYF. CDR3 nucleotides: TGCGCCAGCAGCATAGGACAGGCAGATACGCAGTATTTT.

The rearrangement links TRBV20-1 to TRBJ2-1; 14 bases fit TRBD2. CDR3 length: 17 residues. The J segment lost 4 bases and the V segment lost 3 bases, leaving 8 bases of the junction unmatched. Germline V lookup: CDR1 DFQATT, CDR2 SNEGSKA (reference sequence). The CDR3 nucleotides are TGCAGTGCTAGTTTGGGACTAGCGGGGGCAAGGTACAATGAGCAGTTCTTC. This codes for CSASLGLAGARYNEQFF.

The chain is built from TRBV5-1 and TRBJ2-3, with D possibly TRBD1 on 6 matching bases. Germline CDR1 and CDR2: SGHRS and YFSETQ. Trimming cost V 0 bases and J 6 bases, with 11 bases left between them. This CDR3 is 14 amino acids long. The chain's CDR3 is CASSLEDRGDTQYF. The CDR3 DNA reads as TGCGCCAGCAGCTTGGAGGACAGAGGGGATACGCAGTATTTT.

CDR3 sequence: CATSRDSTRGETQYF. In DNA form, the CDR3 reads TGTGCCACCAGCAGAGATTCGACCCGAGGTGAGACCCAGTACTTC. V usage is TRBV15 and J usage is TRBJ2-5, with D unclear. The CDR3 runs to 15 residues. The ends were cut back, 0 bases at V and 5 bases at J, with 13 bases in the middle. Germline CDR1 is LNHNV and CDR2 is YYDKDF (reference sequence).